The T cell receptor (beta chain) under discussion was sequenced for a study of beta chain features in type 1 diabetes. V dropped 5 bases and J dropped 4; count of bases not matched to a gene: 6. The CDR3 runs 15 residues. The V gene's germline CDR1 is MNHEY and CDR2 SMNVEV (reference sequence). This clone was recorded a few times. All of the isolated RNA was reverse transcribed, so expressed TCRB transcripts were sequenced. Deep immunoSEQ sequencing covered naive, central memory and regulatory T cell samples. The data were produced by immunoSEQ multiplex PCR, yet TCRdb's version contains in-frame clones alone and is incomplete. This sample yields about 220,000 clones, of which under 13% are seen a single time; roughly 1.4% belongs to the top ten.

This TCR was recovered from a man between 18 and 35 years old in good health. The sequenced sample was central memory CD4+ T cells from blood. The V call is TRBV27, the J call TRBJ1-2, with 11 bases that match TRBD1. CDR3: CASSPWTGGVYGYTF. CDR3 coding DNA: TGTGCCAGCAGTCCCTGGACAGGGGGCGTCTATGGCTACACCTTC.